One sample yielded the 11 T cell receptor beta chains listed below, sequenced in a study of identifying expanded T cells in peripheral blood. Generated by immunoSEQ multiplex PCR, the TCRdb table keeps only in-frame clones and is missing some. This sample has 100,000 or so clones, with about 90% found just once. The specimen was blood. The source of these receptors is a person aged 18 to 75 in good health.

This chain uses TRBV5-4 with TRBJ1-2, with 10 bases matching TRBD1. The length of the CDR3 is 14 residues. The J segment lost 8 bases and the V segment lost 1 base, leaving 5 bases of the junction unmatched. CDR1 is SGHNT and CDR2 is YYREEE in the germline V gene (reference sequence). CDR3 loop: CASSLPDRGRGYTF. Here the CDR3 DNA reads TGTGCCAGCAGCTTGCCCGACAGGGGGCGAGGCTACACCTTC. The full variable domain, with the rest looked up from reference TRBV5-4 and TRBJ1-2, is ETGVTQSPTHLIKTRGQQVTLRCSSQSGHNTVSWYQQALGQGPQFIFQYYREEENGRGNFPPRFSGLQFPNYSSELNVNALELDDSALYLCASSLPDRGRGYTFGSGTRLTVV.

The J gene is TRBJ2-2, the V gene TRBV30, with D unclear. Trimming removed 3 bases at V and 4 bases at J, with 6 bases between. Germline CDR1 GTSNPN, CDR2 SVGIG (reference sequence). The CDR3 totals 12 residues. The CDR3 is CAWRFSTGELFF. The CDR3 DNA is TGTGCCTGGAGATTCAGCACCGGGGAGCTGTTTTTT.

This chain uses TRBV2 with TRBJ2-7; D ambiguous. Germline V lookup: CDR1 SNHLY, CDR2 FYNNEI. CDR3 size: 12 residues. V was cut by 1 base and J by 4 bases, with 5 bases left in between. CDR3 DNA: TGTGCCAGCAGTGAAGGGCTATACGAGCAGTACTTC. It is translated as CASSEGLYEQYF. Together with reference TRBV2 and TRBJ2-7, the CDR3 gives the full variable domain: EPEVTQTPSHQVTQMGQEVILRCVPISNHLYFYWYRQILGQKVEFLVSFYNNEISEKSEIFDDQFSVERPDGSNFTLKIRSTKLEDSAMYFCASSEGLYEQYFGPGTRLTVT.

The rearrangement joins TRBV13 to TRBJ1-2; 7 positions agree with TRBD1. V gave up 3 bases and J gave up 4 bases; unmatched junction bases: 11. The germline V gene encodes CDR1 PRHDT and CDR2 FYEKMQ (reference sequence). This CDR3 is 16 amino acids long. The CDR3 DNA reads as TGTGCCAGCAGCTTTACACCCGACAGGGCCCCCTATGGCTACACCTTC. Translated, it gives CASSFTPDRAPYGYTF.

This chain links TRBV2 with TRBJ1-2; D unresolved. V was shortened by 7 bases and J by 6 bases, with 15 bases between the two germline ends. The CDR3 contains 13 residues. Germline CDR1 SNHLY, CDR2 FYNNEI. The CDR3 DNA follows: TGTGCCAGCAACCTTCCCCCATCGGATGGCTACACCTTC. As protein: CASNLPPSDGYTF.

The chain is built from TRBV2 and TRBJ2-2, with D unclear. V shed 6 bases and J shed 4 bases, with 6 bases lying between them. Germline CDR1 is SNHLY and CDR2 is FYNNEI. This CDR3 spans 12 amino acids. The CDR3 sequence is CASREVTGELFF. The CDR3 nucleotides are TGTGCCAGCAGAGAGGTCACCGGGGAGCTGTTTTTT.

This clone was recorded only once. This rearrangement joins TRBV6-1 to TRBJ1-2; D is ambiguous. The length of the CDR3 is 15 residues. Germline assignment: CDR1 MNHNS and CDR2 SASEGT. Deletions cut 4 bases from V and 4 bases from J, with 16 bases between. The DNA of the CDR3 is TGTGCCAGCAGTGGCCCTGGAGGGCAGCTCTATGGCTACACCTTC. This gives the protein CASSGPGGQLYGYTF.

The chain uses TRBV7-3 and TRBJ2-3; 10 bases agree with TRBD2. Germline V gene sequence: CDR1 SGHTA, CDR2 FQGTGA. Trimming removed 1 base from V and 3 bases from J; junction bases left unmatched: 4. The CDR3 spans 16 residues. The CDR3 nucleotides read TGTGCCAGCAGCTTAAAAGGGACTAGCGAAACAGATACGCAGTATTTT. Its protein product is CASSLKGTSETDTQYF.

V is TRBV29-1 and J is TRBJ2-5, with D possibly being TRBD2 (5 bases). This CDR3 has 14 residues. Germline V lookup: CDR1 SQVTM, CDR2 ANQGSEA. Trimming cost V 6 bases and J 5 bases, with 19 bases left between them. CDR3 in DNA: TGCAGCGTCCGCTTGCGTTTGCGGAGGGAGACCCAGTACTTC. As protein: CSVRLRLRRETQYF.

The genes are TRBV19 and TRBJ1-4; D call uncertain. Between the trimmed V and J ends, which lost 6 bases and 4 bases, there was a span of 9 bases. The CDR3 is made up of 13 amino acids. CDR1 is LNHDA, CDR2 SQIVND, per germline (reference sequence). The CDR3 protein is CASRDGYNEKLFF. The CDR3 DNA follows: TGTGCCAGTAGAGACGGATATAATGAAAAACTGTTTTTT. Using reference TRBV19 and TRBJ1-4 for the parts outside the CDR3, the full variable domain is DGGITQSPKYLFRKEGQNVTLSCEQNLNHDAMYWYRQDPGQGLRLIYYSQIVNDFQKGDIAEGYSVSREKKESFPLTVTSAQKNPTAFYLCASRDGYNEKLFFGSGTQLSVL.

The chain uses TRBV29-1 and TRBJ2-1; TRBD1 might be the D (6 bases). CDR3 length: 15 residues. V lost 6 bases and J 6 bases, leaving 21 bases between the germline ends. The germline V gene encodes CDR1 SQVTM and CDR2 ANQGSEA. CDR3 protein: CSVTRQALRINEQFF. CDR3 DNA sequence: TGCAGCGTGACACGACAGGCGCTAAGAATCAATGAGCAGTTCTTC.